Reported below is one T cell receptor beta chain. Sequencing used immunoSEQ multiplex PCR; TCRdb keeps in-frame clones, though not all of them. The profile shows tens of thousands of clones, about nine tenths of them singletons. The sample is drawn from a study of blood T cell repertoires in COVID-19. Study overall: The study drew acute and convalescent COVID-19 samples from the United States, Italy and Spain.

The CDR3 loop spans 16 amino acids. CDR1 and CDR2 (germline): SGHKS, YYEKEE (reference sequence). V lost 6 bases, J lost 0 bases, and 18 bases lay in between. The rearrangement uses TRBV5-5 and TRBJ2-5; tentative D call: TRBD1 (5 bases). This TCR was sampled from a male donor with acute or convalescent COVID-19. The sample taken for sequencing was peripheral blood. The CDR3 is CASTLDPKGDQETQYF. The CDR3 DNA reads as TGTGCCAGCACCCTGGACCCAAAAGGGGACCAAGAGACCCAGTACTTC.